This entry describes one T cell receptor (beta chain). This sample was included in a study of blood T cell repertoires in COVID-19. Study overall: Sites in the United States, Italy and Spain provided acute and convalescent COVID-19 samples.

In the original analysis: The authors estimated nucleated cell counts from reference gene primer amplification. Repertoires were generated with immunoSEQ multiplex PCR, while TCRdb's copy carries only in-frame clones and drops some. Clonal size and the V and J genes are those of that table, whereas D and trimming came from the DNA. This sample has about 280,000 clones, with around 90% found just once. CDR3 length: 12 amino acids. Trimming pared 2 bases from V and 2 bases from J, leaving 3 bases between. Looked up from germline, CDR1 is SGHAT and CDR2 is FQNNGV. The chain joins TRBV11-2 to TRBJ1-2; no reliable D call. The clonotype comes from a man aged 45-60 years with acute or convalescent COVID-19. Sequenced sample: peripheral blood. The CDR3 loop reads CASSLQNYGYTF. CDR3 in DNA: TGTGCCAGCAGCTTACAGAACTATGGCTACACCTTC.